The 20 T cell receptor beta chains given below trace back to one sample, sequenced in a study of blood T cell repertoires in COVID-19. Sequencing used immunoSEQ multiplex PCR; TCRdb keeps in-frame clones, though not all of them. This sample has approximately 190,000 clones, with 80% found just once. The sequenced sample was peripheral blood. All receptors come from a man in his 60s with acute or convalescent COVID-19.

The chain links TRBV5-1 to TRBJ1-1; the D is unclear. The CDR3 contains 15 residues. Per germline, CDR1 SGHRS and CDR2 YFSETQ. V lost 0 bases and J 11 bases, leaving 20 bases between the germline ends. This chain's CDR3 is CASSLVLRDGSQAFF. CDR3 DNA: TGCGCCAGCAGCTTGGTCTTACGGGATGGGTCCCAGGCTTTCTTT.

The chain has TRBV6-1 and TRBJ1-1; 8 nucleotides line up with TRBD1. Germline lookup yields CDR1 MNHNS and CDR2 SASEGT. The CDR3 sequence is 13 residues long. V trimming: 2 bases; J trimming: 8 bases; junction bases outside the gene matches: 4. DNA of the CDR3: TGTGCCAGCAGTGAACAGGGGGCTCCCGAAGCTTTCTTT. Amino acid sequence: CASSEQGAPEAFF.

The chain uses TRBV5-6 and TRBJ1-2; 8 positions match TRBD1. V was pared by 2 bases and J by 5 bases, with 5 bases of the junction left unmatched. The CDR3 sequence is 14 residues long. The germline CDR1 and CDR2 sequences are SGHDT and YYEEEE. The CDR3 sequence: CASSFPGGSYGYTF. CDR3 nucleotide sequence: TGTGCCAGCAGCTTTCCAGGGGGCTCGTATGGCTACACCTTC. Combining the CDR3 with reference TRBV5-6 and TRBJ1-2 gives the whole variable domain DAGVTQSPTHLIKTRGQQVTLRCSPKSGHDTVSWYQQALGQGPQFIFQYYEEEERQRGNFPDRFSGHQFPNYSSELNVNALLLGDSALYLCASSFPGGSYGYTFGSGTRLTVV.

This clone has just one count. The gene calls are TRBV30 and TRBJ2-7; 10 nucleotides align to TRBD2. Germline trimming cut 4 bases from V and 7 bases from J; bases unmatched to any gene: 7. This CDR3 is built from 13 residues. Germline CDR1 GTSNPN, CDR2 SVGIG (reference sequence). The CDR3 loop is CAWNLAGESEQYF. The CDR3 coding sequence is TGTGCCTGGAATCTAGCGGGAGAATCGGAGCAGTACTTC. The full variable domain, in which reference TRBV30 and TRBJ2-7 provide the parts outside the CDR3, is SQTIHQWPATLVQPVGSPLSLECTVEGTSNPNLYWYRQAAGRGLQLLFYSVGIGQISSEVPQNLSASRPQDRQFILSSKKLLLSDSGFYLCAWNLAGESEQYFGPGTRLTVT.

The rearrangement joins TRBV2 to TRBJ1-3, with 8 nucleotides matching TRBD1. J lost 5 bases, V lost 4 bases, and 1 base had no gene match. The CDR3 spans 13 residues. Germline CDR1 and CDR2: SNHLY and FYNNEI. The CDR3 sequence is CASSGQGRNTIYF. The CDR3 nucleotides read TGTGCCAGCAGTGGACAGGGGAGAAACACCATATATTTT. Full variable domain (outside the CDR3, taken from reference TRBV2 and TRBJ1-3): EPEVTQTPSHQVTQMGQEVILRCVPISNHLYFYWYRQILGQKVEFLVSFYNNEISEKSEIFDDQFSVERPDGSNFTLKIRSTKLEDSAMYFCASSGQGRNTIYFGEGSWLTVV.

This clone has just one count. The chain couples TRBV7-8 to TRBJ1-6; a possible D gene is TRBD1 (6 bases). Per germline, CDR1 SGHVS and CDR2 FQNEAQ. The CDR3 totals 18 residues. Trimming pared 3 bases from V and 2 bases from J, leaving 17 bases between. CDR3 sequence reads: CASSFNAGRGAYNSPLHF. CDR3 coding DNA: TGTGCCAGCAGCTTTAACGCGGGCAGGGGAGCCTATAATTCACCCCTCCACTTT.

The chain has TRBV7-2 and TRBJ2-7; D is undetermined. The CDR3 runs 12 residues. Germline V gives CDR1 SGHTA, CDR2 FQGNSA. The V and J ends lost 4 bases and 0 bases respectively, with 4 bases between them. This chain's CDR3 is CASSSRSYEQYF. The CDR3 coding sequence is TGTGCCAGCAGCTCCCGCTCCTACGAGCAGTACTTC.

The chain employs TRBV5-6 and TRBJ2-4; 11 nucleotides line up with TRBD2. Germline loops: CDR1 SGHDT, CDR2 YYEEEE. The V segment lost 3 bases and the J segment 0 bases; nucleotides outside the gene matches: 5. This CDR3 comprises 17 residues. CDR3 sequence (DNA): TGTGCCAGCAGCTACGCCACTAGCGGGGGAGCCAAAAACATTCAGTACTTC. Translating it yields CASSYATSGGAKNIQYF. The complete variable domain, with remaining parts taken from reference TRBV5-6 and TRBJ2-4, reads DAGVTQSPTHLIKTRGQQVTLRCSPKSGHDTVSWYQQALGQGPQFIFQYYEEEERQRGNFPDRFSGHQFPNYSSELNVNALLLGDSALYLCASSYATSGGAKNIQYFGAGTRLSVL.

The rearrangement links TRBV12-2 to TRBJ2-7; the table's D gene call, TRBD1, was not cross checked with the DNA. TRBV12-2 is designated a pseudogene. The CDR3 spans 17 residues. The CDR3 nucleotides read TGTGCAAGTCGCTTAGAGATTCCAGGGGGTTACTCCTACGAGCAGTACTTC. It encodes CASRLEIPGGYSYEQYF.

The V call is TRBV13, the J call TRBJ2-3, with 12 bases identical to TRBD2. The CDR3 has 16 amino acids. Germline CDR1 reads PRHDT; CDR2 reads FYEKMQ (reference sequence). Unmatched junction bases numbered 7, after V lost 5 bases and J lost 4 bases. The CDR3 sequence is CASSMTSGGPSDTQYF. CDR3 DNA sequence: TGTGCCAGCAGCATGACTAGCGGGGGCCCCTCAGATACGCAGTATTTT.

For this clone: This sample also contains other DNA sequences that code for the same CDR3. The CDR3 DNA reads TGTGCCAGTAGTACCGACAGGGGCAATGGCTACACCTTC. This translates into CASSTDRGNGYTF. V is TRBV19 and J is TRBJ1-2; 8 bases are shared with TRBD1. Germline CDR1 reads LNHDA; CDR2 reads SQIVND (reference sequence). This CDR3 region has 13 residues. V gave up 4 bases and J gave up 6 bases; unmatched junction bases: 4.

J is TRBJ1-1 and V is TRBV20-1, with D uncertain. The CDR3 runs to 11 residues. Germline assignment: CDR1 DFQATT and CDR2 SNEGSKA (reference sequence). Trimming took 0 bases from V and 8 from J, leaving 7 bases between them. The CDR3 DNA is TGCAGTGCTAGAGATCTGACAGAAGCTTTCTTT. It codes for CSARDLTEAFF.

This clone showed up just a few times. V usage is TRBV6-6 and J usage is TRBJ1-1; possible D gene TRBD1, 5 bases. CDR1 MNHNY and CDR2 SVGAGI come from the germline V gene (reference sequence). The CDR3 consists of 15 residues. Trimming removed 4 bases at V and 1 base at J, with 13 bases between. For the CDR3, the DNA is TGTGCCAGCAGTTTAGGGACTTCTTGGAACACTGAAGCTTTCTTT. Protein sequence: CASSLGTSWNTEAFF.

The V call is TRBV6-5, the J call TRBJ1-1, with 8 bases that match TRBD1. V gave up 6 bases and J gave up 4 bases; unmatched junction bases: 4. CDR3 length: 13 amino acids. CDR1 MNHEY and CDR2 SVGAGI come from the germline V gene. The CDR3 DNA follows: TGTGCCAGCAGGACGGACAGGGCCACTGAAGCTTTCTTT. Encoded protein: CASRTDRATEAFF.

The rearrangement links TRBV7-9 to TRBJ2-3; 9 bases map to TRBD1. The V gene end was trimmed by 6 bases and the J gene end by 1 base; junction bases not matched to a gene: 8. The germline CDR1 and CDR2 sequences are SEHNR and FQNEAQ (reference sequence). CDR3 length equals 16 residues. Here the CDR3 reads CASRGKQGAGTDTQYF. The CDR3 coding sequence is TGTGCCAGCAGGGGTAAACAGGGGGCAGGCACAGATACGCAGTATTTT.

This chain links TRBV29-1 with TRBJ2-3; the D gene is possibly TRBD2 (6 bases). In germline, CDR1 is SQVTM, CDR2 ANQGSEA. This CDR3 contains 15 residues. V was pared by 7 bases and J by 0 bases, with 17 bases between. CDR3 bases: TGCAGCGCTGAGGCCGGGAGCGCTAGCACAGATACGCAGTATTTT. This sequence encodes CSAEAGSASTDTQYF.

The CDR3 sequence is CASSLKTGTGELFF. CDR3 nucleotides: TGTGCCAGCAGCTTAAAAACAGGGACCGGGGAGCTGTTTTTT. The rearrangement joins TRBV7-9 to TRBJ2-2; possibly TRBD1 for D (6 bases). Germline CDR1 is SEHNR and CDR2 is FQNEAQ (reference sequence). CDR3 length: 14 amino acids. V lost 2 bases, J lost 5 bases, and 9 bases lay in between. The entire variable domain, with the rest obtained from reference TRBV7-9 and TRBJ2-2, is as follows: DTGVSQNPRHKITKRGQNVTFRCDPISEHNRLYWYRQTLGQGPEFLTYFQNEAQLEKSRLLSDRFSAERPKGSFSTLEIQRTEQGDSAMYLCASSLKTGTGELFFGEGSRLTVL.

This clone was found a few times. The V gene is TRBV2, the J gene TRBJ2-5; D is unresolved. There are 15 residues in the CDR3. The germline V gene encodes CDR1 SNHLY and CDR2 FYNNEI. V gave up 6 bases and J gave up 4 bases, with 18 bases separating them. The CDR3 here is CASSLTISARETQYF. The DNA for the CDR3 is TGTGCCAGCAGCCTTACAATCTCCGCCAGAGAGACCCAGTACTTC.

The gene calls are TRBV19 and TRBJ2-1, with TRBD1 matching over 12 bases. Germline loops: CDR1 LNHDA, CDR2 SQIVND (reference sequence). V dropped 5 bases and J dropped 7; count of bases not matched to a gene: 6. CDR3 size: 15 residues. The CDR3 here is CASSVRDRGLNEQFF. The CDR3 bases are TGTGCCAGTAGTGTTCGGGACAGGGGGCTGAATGAGCAGTTCTTC.

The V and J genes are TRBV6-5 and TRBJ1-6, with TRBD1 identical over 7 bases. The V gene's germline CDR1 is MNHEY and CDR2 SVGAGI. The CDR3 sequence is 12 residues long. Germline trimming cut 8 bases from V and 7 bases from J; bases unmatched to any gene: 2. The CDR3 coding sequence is TGTGCCAGCCGGGACAGAAATTCACCCCTCCACTTT. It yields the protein CASRDRNSPLHF.